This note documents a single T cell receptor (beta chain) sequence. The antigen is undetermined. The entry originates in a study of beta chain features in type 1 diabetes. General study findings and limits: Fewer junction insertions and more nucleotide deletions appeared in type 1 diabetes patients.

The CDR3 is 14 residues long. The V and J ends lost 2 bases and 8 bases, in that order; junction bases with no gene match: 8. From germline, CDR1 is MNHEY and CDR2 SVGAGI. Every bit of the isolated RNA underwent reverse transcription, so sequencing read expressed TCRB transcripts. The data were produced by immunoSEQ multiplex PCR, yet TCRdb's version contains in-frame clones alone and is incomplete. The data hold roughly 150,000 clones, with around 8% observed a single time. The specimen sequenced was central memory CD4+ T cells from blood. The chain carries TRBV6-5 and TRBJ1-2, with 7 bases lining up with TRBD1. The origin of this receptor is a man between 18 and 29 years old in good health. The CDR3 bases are TGTGCCAGCAGTTACCACAGGGGTCTGGGGGGCTACACCTTC. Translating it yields CASSYHRGLGGYTF.